This T cell receptor (beta chain) was captured by sequencing in a study of shared clonotypes between healthy human individuals. Overall study results and limits: Incompleteness in sorted-subset sequencing, despite large depth, was shown by rarefaction.

The authors divided CD4+ cells into CD45RA+ naive and CD45RA-negative memory subsets. A word on this clone: Its target is unknown.

The CDR3 totals 16 residues. The data were produced by immunoSEQ multiplex PCR, yet TCRdb's version contains in-frame clones alone and is incomplete. This table has some 2 million clones, roughly 94% appearing once. The chain uses TRBV1 and TRBJ2-3; whether TRBD2, the table's D call, matches the DNA was not checked. TRBV1 is classified as a pseudogene. Sequencing input: naive CD4+ T cells sorted from blood. Subset meaning: CD45RA+ positively selected. The receptor was derived from a man aged 18 to 29 in good health. CDR3: CTSSQERRELTDTQYF. In DNA form, the CDR3 reads TGCACCAGCAGCCAAGAGAGGCGGGAGCTCACAGATACGCAGTATTTT.